This T cell receptor (beta chain) was found in a study of blood T cell repertoires in COVID-19. Germline lookup yields CDR1 ENHRY and CDR2 SYGVKD. Trimming pared 10 bases from V and 5 bases from J, leaving 17 bases between. The length of the CDR3 is 14 residues. Sequenced by immunoSEQ multiplex PCR; TCRdb stores in-frame clones only, minus some. The repertoire includes about 170,000 clones, 70% to 90% of them detected once, and approximately 2.6% sits in the top ten. The receptor was derived from a woman at least 80 years old with COVID-19, enrolled during active disease. The sequenced material came from peripheral blood. J is TRBJ2-2 and V is TRBV10-3, with a tentative D call TRBD1 (5 bases). The CDR3 protein is CATRQIERTGELFF. In DNA, the CDR3 is TGTGCCACCCGACAGATCGAAAGGACCGGGGAGCTGTTTTTT.